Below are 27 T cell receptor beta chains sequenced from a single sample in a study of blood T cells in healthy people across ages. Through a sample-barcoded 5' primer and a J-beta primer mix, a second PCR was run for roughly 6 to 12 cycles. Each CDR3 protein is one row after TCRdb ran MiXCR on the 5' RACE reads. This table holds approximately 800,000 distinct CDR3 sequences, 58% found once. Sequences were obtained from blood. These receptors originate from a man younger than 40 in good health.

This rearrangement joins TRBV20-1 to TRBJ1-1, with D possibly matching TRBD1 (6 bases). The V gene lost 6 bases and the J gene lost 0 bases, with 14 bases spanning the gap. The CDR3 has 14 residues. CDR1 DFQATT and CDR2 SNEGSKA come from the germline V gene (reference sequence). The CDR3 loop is CSANRDGLNTEAFF. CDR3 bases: TGCAGTGCGAACAGGGACGGCCTGAACACTGAAGCTTTCTTT.

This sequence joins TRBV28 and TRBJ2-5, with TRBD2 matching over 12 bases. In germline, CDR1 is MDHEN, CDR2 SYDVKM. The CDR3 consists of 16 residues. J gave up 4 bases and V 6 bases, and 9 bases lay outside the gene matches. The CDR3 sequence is CASRSTSGGWRETQYF. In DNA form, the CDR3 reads TGTGCCAGCAGATCCACTAGCGGGGGGTGGAGAGAGACCCAGTACTTC.

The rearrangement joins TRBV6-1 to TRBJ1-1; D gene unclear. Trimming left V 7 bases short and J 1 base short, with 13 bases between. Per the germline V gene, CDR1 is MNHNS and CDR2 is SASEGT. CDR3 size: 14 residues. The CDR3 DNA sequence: TGTGCCAGCACGACGAGGGTGGCGAACACTGAAGCTTTCTTT. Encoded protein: CASTTRVANTEAFF.

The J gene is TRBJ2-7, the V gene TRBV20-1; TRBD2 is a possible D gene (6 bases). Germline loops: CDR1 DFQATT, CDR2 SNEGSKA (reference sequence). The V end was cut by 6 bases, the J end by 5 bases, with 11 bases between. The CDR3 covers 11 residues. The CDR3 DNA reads TGCAGTGCACGGAGGGGTGACGAGCAGTACTTC. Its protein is CSARRGDEQYF.

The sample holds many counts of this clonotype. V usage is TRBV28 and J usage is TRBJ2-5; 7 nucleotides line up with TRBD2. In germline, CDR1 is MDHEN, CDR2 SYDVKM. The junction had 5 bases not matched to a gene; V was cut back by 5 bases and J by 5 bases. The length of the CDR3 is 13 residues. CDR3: CASSHSGGETQYF. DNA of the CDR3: TGTGCCAGCAGTCACTCCGGGGGGGAGACCCAGTACTTC.

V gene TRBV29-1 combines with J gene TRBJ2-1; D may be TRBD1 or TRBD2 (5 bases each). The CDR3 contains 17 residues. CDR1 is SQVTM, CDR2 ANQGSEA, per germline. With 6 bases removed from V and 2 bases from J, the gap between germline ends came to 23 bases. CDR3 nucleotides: TGCAGCGTCCGTAGTCCGGGACCCAGCGGACCCTACAATGAGCAGTTCTTC. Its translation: CSVRSPGPSGPYNEQFF.

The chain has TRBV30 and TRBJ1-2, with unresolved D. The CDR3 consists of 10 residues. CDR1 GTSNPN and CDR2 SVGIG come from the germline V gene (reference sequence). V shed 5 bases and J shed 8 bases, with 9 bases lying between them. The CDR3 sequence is CAWYERGYTF. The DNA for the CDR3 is TGTGCCTGGTATGAGCGCGGCTACACCTTC.

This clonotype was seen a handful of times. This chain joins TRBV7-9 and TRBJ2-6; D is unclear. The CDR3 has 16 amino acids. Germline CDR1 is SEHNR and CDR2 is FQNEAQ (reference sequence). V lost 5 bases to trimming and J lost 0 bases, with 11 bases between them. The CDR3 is CASSHLFISGANVLTF. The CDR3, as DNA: TGTGCCAGCAGCCATCTCTTTATCTCTGGGGCCAACGTCCTGACTTTC.

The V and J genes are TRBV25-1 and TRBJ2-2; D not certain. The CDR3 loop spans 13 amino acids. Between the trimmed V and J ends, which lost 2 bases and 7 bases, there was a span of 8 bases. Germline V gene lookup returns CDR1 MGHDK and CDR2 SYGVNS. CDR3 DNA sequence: TGTGCCAGCAGTGAAAACATAGACGGGGAGCTGTTTTTT. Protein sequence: CASSENIDGELFF.

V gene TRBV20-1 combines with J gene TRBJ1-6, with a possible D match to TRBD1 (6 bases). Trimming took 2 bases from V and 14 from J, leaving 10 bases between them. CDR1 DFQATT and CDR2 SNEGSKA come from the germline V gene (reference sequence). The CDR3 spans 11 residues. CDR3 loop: CSARTGTTLHF. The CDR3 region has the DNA TGCAGTGCTAGAACCGGGACAACCCTCCACTTT.

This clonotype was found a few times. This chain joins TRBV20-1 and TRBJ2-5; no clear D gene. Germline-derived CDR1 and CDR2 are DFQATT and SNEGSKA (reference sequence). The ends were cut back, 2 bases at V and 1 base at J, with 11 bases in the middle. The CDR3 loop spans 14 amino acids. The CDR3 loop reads CSARSLGGQETQYF. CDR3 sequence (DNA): TGCAGTGCTAGATCTCTGGGCGGCCAAGAGACCCAGTACTTC.

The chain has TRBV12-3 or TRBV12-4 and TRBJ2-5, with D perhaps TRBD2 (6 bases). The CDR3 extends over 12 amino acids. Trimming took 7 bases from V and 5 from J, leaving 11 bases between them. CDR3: CASNRGGETQYF. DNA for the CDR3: TGTGCCAGCAATAGGGGAGGTGAGACCCAGTACTTC.

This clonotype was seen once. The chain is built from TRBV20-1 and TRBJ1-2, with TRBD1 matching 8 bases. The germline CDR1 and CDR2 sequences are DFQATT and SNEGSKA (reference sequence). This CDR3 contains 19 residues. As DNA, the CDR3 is TGCAGCCATAACCGAGACAGGGGTTTCACTTCGGTCAAAAACTATGGCTACACCTTC. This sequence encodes CSHNRDRGFTSVKNYGYTF.

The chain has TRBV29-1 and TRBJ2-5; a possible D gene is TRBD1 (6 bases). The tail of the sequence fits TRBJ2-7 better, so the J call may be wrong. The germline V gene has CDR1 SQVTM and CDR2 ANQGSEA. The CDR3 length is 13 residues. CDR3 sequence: CSVLGTQTYEQYF. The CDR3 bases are TGCAGCGTCCTCGGGACACAGACCTACGAGCAGTACTTC.

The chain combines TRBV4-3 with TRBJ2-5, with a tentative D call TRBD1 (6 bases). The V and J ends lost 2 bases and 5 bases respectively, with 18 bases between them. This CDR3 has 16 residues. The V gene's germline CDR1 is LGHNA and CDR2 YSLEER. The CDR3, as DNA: TGCGCCAGCAGCCAAACTGGGACACGTCCGGGGGAGACCCAGTACTTC. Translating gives CASSQTGTRPGETQYF.

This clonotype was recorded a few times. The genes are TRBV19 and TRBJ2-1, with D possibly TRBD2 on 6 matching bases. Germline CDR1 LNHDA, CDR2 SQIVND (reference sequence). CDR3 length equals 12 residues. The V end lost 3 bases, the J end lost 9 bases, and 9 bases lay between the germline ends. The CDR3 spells CASSMLGGEQFF. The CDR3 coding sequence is TGTGCCAGTAGTATGCTGGGAGGTGAGCAGTTCTTC.

CDR3 sequence (DNA): TGTGCCAGCAGTGGGGTGGAGGACACTGAAGCTTTCTTT. Encoded protein: CASSGVEDTEAFF. The chain carries TRBV2 and TRBJ1-1; D uncertain. This CDR3 has 13 residues. V shed 4 bases and J shed 3 bases, with 9 bases lying between them. Germline-derived CDR1 and CDR2 are SNHLY and FYNNEI.

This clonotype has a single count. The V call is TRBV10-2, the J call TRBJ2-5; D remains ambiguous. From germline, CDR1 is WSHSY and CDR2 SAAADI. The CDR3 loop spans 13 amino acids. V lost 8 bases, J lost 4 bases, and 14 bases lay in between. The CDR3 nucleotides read TGCGCCAGCGATGGTCGGGCTGGAGAGACCCAGTACTTC. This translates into CASDGRAGETQYF.

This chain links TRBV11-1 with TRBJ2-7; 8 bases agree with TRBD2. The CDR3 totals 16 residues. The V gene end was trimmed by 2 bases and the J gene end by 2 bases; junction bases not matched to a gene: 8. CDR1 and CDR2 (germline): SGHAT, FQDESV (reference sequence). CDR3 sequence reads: CASSLSFLAGTYEQYF. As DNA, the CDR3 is TGTGCCAGCAGCTTATCGTTCCTAGCGGGTACCTACGAGCAGTACTTC. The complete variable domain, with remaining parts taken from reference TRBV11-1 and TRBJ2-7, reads EAEVAQSPRYKITEKSQAVAFWCDPISGHATLYWYRQILGQGPELLVQFQDESVVDDSQLPKDRFSAERLKGVDSTLKIQPAELGDSAMYLCASSLSFLAGTYEQYFGPGTRLTVT.

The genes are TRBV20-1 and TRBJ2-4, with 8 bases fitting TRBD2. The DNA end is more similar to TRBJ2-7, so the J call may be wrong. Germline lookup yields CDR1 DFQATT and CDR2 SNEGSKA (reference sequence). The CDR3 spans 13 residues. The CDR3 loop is CSAPTGGLYEQYF. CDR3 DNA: TGCAGTGCCCCTACGGGGGGGCTGTACGAGCAGTACTTC.

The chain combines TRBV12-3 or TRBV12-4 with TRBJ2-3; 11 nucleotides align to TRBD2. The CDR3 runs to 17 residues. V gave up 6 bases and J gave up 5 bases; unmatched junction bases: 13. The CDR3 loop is CASSGGTSGGFVDTQYF. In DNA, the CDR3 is TGTGCCAGCAGCGGCGGAACTAGCGGGGGCTTTGTAGATACGCAGTATTTT.

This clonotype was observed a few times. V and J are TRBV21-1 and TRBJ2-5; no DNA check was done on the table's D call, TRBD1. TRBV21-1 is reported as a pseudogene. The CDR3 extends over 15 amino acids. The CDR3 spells CASSNFKGGKETQYF. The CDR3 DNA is TGTGCCAGCAGCAACTTCAAGGGGGGGAAAGAGACCCAGTACTTC.

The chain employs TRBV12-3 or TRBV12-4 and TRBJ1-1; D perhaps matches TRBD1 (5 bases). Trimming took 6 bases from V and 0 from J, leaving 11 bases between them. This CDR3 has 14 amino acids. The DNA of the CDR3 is TGTGCCAGCAGGAACAGGCTGGTGAACACTGAAGCTTTCTTT. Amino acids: CASRNRLVNTEAFF.

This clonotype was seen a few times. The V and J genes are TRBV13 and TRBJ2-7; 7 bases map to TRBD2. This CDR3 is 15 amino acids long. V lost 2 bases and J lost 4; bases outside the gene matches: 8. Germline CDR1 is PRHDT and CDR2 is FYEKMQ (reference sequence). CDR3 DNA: TGTGCCAGCAGCTTAATGAGCGGGAAACCTTACGAGCAGTACTTC. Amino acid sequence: CASSLMSGKPYEQYF.

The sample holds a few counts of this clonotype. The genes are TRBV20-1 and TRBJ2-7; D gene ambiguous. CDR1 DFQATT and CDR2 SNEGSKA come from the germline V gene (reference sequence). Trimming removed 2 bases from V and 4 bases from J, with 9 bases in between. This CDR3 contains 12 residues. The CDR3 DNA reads TGCAGTGCTAGACAGGTGACTTACGAGCAGTACTTC. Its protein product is CSARQVTYEQYF.

CDR3 amino acids: CSPNRGQAFF. CDR3 bases: TGCAGCCCCAACCGGGGTCAAGCTTTCTTT. The chain joins TRBV20-1 to TRBJ1-1; D remains ambiguous. Germline loops: CDR1 DFQATT, CDR2 SNEGSKA (reference sequence). CDR3 length: 10 residues.

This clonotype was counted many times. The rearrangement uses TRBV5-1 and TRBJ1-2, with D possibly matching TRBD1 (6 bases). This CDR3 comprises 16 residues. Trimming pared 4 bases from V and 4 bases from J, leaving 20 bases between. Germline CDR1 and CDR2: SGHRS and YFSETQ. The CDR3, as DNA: TGCGCCAGCAGCCCGGCCCCCAATACAGGGCCCTATGGCTACACCTTC. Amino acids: CASSPAPNTGPYGYTF.